The text below deals with one TCR beta chain. This sample stems from a study of blood T cell repertoires in COVID-19. About the research overall: Sites across the United States, Italy and Spain contributed samples from acute and convalescent COVID-19. The cDNA or gDNA used as material had been derived from T cells, B-cell-depleted T cells, or PBMCs.

Produced via immunoSEQ multiplex PCR; TCRdb's table is partial and in-frame only. There are 200,000 to 250,000 clones in the sample; around 80% occur only once, and 1.3% lies in the top ten. Followed longitudinally, the Seattle patients had been enrolled during active infection. The CDR3 contains 17 residues. The germline CDR1 and CDR2 sequences are SGDLS and YYNGEE. Trimming removed 3 bases from V and 4 bases from J; junction bases left unmatched: 9. This chain connects TRBV9 to TRBJ2-2; 10 bases agree with TRBD2. Sequenced: peripheral blood. The sequence came from a woman in her twenties or thirties with COVID-19, enrolled during active disease. CDR3 in amino acids: CASSGLGLAGATGELFF. CDR3 nucleotides: TGTGCCAGCAGCGGTTTGGGTCTAGCGGGAGCCACCGGGGAGCTGTTTTTT.